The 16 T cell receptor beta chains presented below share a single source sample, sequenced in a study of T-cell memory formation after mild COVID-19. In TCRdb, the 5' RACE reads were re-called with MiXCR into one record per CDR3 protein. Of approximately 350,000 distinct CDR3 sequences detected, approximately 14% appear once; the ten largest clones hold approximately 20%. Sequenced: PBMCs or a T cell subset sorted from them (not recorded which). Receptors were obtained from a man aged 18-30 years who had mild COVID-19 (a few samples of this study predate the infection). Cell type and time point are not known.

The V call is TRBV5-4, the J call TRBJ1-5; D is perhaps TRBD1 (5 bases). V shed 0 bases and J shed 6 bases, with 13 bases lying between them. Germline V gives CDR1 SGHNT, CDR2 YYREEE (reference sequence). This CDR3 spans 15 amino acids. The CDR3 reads CASSLGRSGTQPQHF. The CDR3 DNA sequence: TGTGCCAGCAGCTTGGGTAGATCGGGGACTCAGCCCCAGCATTTT.

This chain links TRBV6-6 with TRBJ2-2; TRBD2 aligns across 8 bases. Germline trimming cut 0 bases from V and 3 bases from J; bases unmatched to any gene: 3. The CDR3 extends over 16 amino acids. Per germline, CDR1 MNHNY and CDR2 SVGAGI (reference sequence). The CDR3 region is CASSYSYGGDTGELFF. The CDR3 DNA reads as TGTGCCAGCAGTTACTCGTACGGGGGGGACACCGGGGAGCTGTTTTTT.

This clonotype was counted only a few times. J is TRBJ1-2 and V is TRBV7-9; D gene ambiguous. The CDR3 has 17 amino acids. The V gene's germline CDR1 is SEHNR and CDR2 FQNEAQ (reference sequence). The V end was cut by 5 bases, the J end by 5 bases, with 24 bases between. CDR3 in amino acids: CASSPSPPGLAGYGYTF. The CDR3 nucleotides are TGTGCCAGCAGCCCTAGTCCCCCAGGTTTAGCTGGTTATGGCTACACCTTC.

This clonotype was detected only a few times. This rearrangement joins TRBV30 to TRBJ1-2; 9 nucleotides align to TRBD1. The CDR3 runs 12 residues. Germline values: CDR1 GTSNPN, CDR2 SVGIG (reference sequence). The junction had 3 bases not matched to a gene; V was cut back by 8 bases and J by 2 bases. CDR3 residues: CARGQGNYGYTF. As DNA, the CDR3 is TGTGCCCGGGGACAGGGCAACTATGGCTACACCTTC.

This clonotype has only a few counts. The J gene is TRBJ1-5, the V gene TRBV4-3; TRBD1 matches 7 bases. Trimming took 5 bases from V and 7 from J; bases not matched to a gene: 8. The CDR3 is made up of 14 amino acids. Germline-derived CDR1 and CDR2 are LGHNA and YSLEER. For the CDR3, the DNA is TGCGCCAGCAGCTTACGACAGGGCGGACAGCCCCAGCATTTT. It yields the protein CASSLRQGGQPQHF.

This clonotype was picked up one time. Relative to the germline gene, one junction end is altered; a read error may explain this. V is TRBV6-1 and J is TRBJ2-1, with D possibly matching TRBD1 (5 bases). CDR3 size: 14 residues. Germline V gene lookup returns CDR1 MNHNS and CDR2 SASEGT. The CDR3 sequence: CASSGSRGTLERFF. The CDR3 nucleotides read TGTGCCAGCAGTGGGTCAAGGGGTACCCTTGAGCGGTTCTTC.

CDR3 protein: CSPAGGGQDTQYF. For the CDR3, the DNA is TGCAGCCCCGCGGGGGGCGGCCAAGATACGCAGTATTTT. The chain links TRBV20-1 to TRBJ2-3; 8 bases line up with TRBD2. CDR1 is DFQATT, CDR2 SNEGSKA, per germline (reference sequence). This CDR3 spans 13 amino acids.

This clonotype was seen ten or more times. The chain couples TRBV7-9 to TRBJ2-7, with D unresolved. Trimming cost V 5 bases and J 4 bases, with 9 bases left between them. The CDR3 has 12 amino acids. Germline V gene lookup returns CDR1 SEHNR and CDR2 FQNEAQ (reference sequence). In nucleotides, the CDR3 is TGTGCCAGCAGCCCAACCTCATACGAGCAGTACTTC. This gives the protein CASSPTSYEQYF.

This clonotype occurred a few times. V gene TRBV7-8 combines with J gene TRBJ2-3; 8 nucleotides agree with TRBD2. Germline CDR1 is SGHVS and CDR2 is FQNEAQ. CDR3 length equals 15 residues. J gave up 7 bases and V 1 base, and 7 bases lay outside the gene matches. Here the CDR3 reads CASSLVGGALNTQYF. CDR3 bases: TGTGCCAGCAGCTTAGTCGGGGGGGCATTAAATACGCAGTATTTT.

The CDR3 spells CATSRDRGQQETQYF. DNA of the CDR3: TGTGCCACCAGCAGAGACCGGGGACAGCAAGAGACCCAGTACTTC. The rearrangement links TRBV15 to TRBJ2-5; 7 nucleotides align to TRBD1. CDR3 length: 15 amino acids. Trimming cost V 0 bases and J 2 bases; bases outside gene matches: 3. Germline CDR1 reads LNHNV; CDR2 reads YYDKDF (reference sequence).

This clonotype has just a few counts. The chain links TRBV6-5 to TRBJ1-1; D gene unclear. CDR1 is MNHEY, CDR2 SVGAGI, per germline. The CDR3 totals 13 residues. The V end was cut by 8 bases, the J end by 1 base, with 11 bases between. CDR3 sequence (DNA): TGTGCCAGCGGACTAAGAGGGAACACTGAAGCTTTCTTT. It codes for CASGLRGNTEAFF.

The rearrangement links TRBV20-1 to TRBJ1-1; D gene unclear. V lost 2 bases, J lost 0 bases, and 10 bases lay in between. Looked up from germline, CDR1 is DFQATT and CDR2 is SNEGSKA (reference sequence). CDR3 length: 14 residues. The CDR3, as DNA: TGCAGTGCTAGATCGAGGCAGATGAACACTGAAGCTTTCTTT. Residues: CSARSRQMNTEAFF.

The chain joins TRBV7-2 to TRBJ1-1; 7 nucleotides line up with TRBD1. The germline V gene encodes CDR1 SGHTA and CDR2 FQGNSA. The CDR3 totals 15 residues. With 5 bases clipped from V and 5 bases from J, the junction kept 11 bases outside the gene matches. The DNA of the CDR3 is TGTGCCAGCAGCCCCTGGGAGGGGGCGGGAACTGAAGCTTTCTTT. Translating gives CASSPWEGAGTEAFF.

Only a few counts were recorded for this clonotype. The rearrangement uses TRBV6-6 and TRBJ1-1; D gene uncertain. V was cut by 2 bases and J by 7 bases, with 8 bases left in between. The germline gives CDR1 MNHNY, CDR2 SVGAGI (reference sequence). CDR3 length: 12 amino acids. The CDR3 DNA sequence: TGTGCCAGCAGTTACAGACGACGTGAAGCTTTCTTT. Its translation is CASSYRRREAFF.

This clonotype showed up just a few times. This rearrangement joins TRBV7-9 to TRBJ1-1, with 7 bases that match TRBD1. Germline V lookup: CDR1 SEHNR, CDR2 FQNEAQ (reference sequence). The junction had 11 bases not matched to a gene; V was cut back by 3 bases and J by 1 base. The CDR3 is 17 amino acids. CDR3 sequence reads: CASSLQNPGQWNTEAFF. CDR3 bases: TGTGCCAGCAGCTTGCAAAATCCGGGACAGTGGAACACTGAAGCTTTCTTT.

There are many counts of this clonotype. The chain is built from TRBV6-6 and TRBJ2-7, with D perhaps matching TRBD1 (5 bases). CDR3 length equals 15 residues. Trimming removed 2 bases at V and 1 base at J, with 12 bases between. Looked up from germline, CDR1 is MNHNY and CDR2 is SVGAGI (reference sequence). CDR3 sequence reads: CASSYAFGQSYEQYF. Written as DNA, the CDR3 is TGTGCCAGCAGTTACGCATTTGGACAATCCTACGAGCAGTACTTC.